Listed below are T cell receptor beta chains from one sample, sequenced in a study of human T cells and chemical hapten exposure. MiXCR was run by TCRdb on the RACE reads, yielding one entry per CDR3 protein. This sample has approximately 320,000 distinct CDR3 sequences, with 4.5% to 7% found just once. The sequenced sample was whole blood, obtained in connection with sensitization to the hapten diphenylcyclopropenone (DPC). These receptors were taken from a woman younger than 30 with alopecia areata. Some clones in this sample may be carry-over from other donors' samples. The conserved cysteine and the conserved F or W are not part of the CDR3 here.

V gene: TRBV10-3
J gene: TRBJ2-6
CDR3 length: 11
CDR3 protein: AISDDRANVLT

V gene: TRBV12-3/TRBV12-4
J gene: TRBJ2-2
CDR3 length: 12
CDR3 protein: ASRGDLNTGELF

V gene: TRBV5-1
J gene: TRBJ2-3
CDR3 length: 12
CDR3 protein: ASRPGLNADTQY

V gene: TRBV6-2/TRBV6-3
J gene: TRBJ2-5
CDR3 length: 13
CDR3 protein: ASSYSTRDGGTQY

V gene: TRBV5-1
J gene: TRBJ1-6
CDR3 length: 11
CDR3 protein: ASSLASRSPLH

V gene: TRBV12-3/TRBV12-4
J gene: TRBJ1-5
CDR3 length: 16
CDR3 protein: ASSSSPDRINSNQPQH

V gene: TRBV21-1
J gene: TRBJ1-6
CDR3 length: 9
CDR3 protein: ASSKGAWTL

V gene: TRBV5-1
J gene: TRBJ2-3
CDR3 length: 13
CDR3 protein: ASRRGAGGADTQY

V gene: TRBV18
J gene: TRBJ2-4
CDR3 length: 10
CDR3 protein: ASSPGSQIQY

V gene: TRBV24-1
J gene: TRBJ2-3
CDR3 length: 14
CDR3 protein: ATSDPRDGVTDTQY

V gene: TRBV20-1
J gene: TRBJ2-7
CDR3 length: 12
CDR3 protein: SARDGTSGYEQY

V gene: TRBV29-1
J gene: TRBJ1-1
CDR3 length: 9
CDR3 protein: SVSVNTEAF

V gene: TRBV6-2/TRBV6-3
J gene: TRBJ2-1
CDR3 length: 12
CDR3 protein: ASTATPYYNEQF

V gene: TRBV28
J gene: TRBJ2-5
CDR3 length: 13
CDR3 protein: ASSFASPYQETQY

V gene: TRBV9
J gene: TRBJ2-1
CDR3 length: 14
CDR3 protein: ASSVGPAGGYNEQF

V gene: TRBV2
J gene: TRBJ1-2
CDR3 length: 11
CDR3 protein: ASETGTVNGYT

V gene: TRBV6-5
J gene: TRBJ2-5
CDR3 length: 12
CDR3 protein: ASSQSGGRETQY

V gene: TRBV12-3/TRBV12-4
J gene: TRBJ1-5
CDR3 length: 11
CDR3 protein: ASSLSGHQPQH

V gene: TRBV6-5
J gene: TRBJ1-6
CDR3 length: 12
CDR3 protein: ASSRQGFNSPLH